A single sample is the source of the 16 T cell receptor beta chains below, sequenced in a study of control samples from healthy donors and cancer patients. Some clones are missing from TCRdb's copy, which holds only in-frame ones; the method was immunoSEQ multiplex PCR. The data hold tens of thousands of clones, with 75% to 90% observed a single time. Sequencing used blood. The receptors were sampled from a man aged 65 to 85 in good health.

The V gene is TRBV28, the J gene TRBJ2-5; 8 bases line up with TRBD1. Germline V gives CDR1 MDHEN, CDR2 SYDVKM. The CDR3 extends over 15 amino acids. V dropped 5 bases and J dropped 3; count of bases not matched to a gene: 8. CDR3 amino acids: CASSARTGKEETQYF. The CDR3 region has the DNA TGTGCCAGCAGTGCCAGGACAGGGAAGGAAGAGACCCAGTACTTC.

The chain links TRBV28 to TRBJ1-5, with 8 bases fitting TRBD1. This CDR3 spans 15 amino acids. The germline gives CDR1 MDHEN, CDR2 SYDVKM. Trimming at V came to 2 bases and at J to 0 bases, leaving 0 bases not matched to a gene. CDR3: CASSLTGGSNQPQHF. In DNA form, the CDR3 reads TGTGCCAGCAGTTTAACAGGGGGTAGCAATCAGCCCCAGCATTTT. Full variable domain (outside the CDR3, taken from reference TRBV28 and TRBJ1-5): DVKVTQSSRYLVKRTGEKVFLECVQDMDHENMFWYRQDPGLGLRLIYFSYDVKMKEKGDIPEGYSVSREKKERFSLILESASTNQTSMYLCASSLTGGSNQPQHFGDGTRLSIL.

This clone appeared once. CDR3 in amino acids: CASSFASQQETQYF. Here the CDR3 DNA reads TGTGCCAGCAGCTTTGCTAGCCAACAAGAGACCCAGTACTTC. The chain has TRBV11-3 and TRBJ2-5; the D gene is possibly TRBD2 (5 bases). The germline V gene encodes CDR1 SGHNT and CDR2 YENEEA. This CDR3 contains 14 residues. V was trimmed by 3 bases and J by 2 bases, leaving 10 bases between them.

The CDR3 sequence: CASSLVGETQYF. The DNA for the CDR3 is TGTGCCAGCAGCTTAGTAGGAGAGACCCAGTACTTC. The rearrangement links TRBV7-2 to TRBJ2-5; D is undetermined. The V end was cut by 1 base, the J end by 4 bases, with 4 bases between. Germline values: CDR1 SGHTA, CDR2 FQGNSA. CDR3 length: 12 residues.

The chain carries TRBV15 and TRBJ2-2, with D perhaps given as TRBD1 or TRBD2 (5 bases each). V dropped 4 bases and J dropped 7 bases, with 16 bases sitting between them. CDR1 is LNHNV, CDR2 YYDKDF, per germline (reference sequence). The length of the CDR3 is 15 residues. The CDR3 protein is CATSKPTDGGGELFF. In nucleotides, the CDR3 is TGTGCCACCAGCAAACCGACAGATGGGGGCGGGGAGCTGTTTTTT.

This clone was detected a few times. The chain carries TRBV2 and TRBJ1-5, with D possibly matching TRBD1 (6 bases). Trimming cost V 4 bases and J 7 bases, with 14 bases left between them. Per the germline V gene, CDR1 is SNHLY and CDR2 is FYNNEI. This CDR3 has 14 residues. The DNA for the CDR3 is TGTGCCAGCAGTGCGGGTAAAGGGGGGCAGCCCCAGCATTTT. Translation gives CASSAGKGGQPQHF.

The V and J genes are TRBV30 and TRBJ1-2; D is perhaps TRBD1 (5 bases). The CDR3 length is 14 residues. Germline CDR1 GTSNPN, CDR2 SVGIG (reference sequence). V was pared by 0 bases and J by 4 bases, with 12 bases between. CDR3 protein: CAWSVQGRAYGYTF. The CDR3 DNA reads as TGTGCCTGGAGTGTCCAGGGTCGGGCCTATGGCTACACCTTC. Variable domain in full (rest from reference TRBV30 and TRBJ1-2): SQTIHQWPATLVQPVGSPLSLECTVEGTSNPNLYWYRQAAGRGLQLLFYSVGIGQISSEVPQNLSASRPQDRQFILSSKKLLLSDSGFYLCAWSVQGRAYGYTFGSGTRLTVV.

The chain employs TRBV3-1 (or the pseudogene TRBV3-2) and TRBJ1-1; D gene unclear. This CDR3 is built from 14 residues. V shed 1 base and J shed 4 bases, with 10 bases lying between them. Per germline, CDR1 LGHDT and CDR2 YNNKEL (reference sequence). CDR3 DNA sequence: TGTGCCAGCAGCCAAGGGCCCAGGAGCACTGAAGCTTTCTTT. Its translation is CASSQGPRSTEAFF.

The chain carries TRBV7-8 and TRBJ2-7, with D perhaps matching TRBD2 (6 bases). CDR3 length: 13 residues. The V gene lost 5 bases and the J gene lost 3 bases, with 11 bases spanning the gap. Germline V CDR1 and CDR2: SGHVS, FQNEAQ. The CDR3 DNA follows: TGTGCCAGCAGCGCGGGACTTAACTACGAGCAGTACTTC. This codes for CASSAGLNYEQYF.

The chain uses TRBV15 and TRBJ1-1, with D possibly TRBD1 on 5 matching bases. Germline CDR1 reads LNHNV; CDR2 reads YYDKDF (reference sequence). Trimming took off 3 bases at V and 1 base at J, with 9 bases between the two ends. This CDR3 is built from 14 residues. CDR3: CATSSRTRNTEAFF. The CDR3 nucleotides are TGTGCCACCAGCAGTCGGACAAGGAACACTGAAGCTTTCTTT.

Remarks on this clone: The sample holds other DNA sequences that translate to the same CDR3. The rearrangement joins TRBV5-1 to TRBJ2-5; D is ambiguous. Trimming removed 0 bases from V and 4 bases from J, with 10 bases in between. The germline gives CDR1 SGHRS, CDR2 YFSETQ. The length of the CDR3 is 14 residues. CDR3 sequence: CASSLGVPGETQYF. In DNA, the CDR3 is TGCGCCAGCAGCTTGGGGGTTCCGGGAGAGACCCAGTACTTC.

This clone is categorized as medium-sized. V is TRBV6-5 and J is TRBJ1-5; D gene uncertain. Germline-derived CDR1 and CDR2 are MNHEY and SVGAGI. V was shortened by 0 bases and J by 9 bases, with 9 bases between the two germline ends. The CDR3 is 13 residues long. CDR3 DNA sequence: TGTGCCAGCAGTTACTCGCCCGGGAGGCCCCAGCATTTT. Encoded protein: CASSYSPGRPQHF.

This rearrangement joins TRBV2 to TRBJ1-2, with 12 bases identical to TRBD1. V trimming: 6 bases; J trimming: 4 bases; junction bases outside the gene matches: 18. CDR1 is SNHLY and CDR2 is FYNNEI in the germline V gene. This CDR3 region has 19 residues. Written as DNA, the CDR3 is TGTGCCAGCAGAACCCTTAGGGACAGGGGGCGCGGGGGTATCTATGGCTACACCTTC. The encoded protein is CASRTLRDRGRGGIYGYTF.

Only one count was recorded for this clone. The chain recombines TRBV7-2 with TRBJ1-1; D gene uncertain. Germline values: CDR1 SGHTA, CDR2 FQGNSA. The CDR3 covers 16 residues. The V gene lost 3 bases and the J gene lost 0 bases, with 14 bases spanning the gap. The CDR3 DNA follows: TGTGCCAGCAGCTTTCGGGGAGCATTCATGAACACTGAAGCTTTCTTT. It encodes CASSFRGAFMNTEAFF.

This rearrangement joins TRBV5-4 to TRBJ1-3; D not resolved. The V end was cut by 3 bases, the J end by 4 bases, with 11 bases between. This CDR3 has 14 residues. Germline CDR1 reads SGHNT; CDR2 reads YYREEE (reference sequence). The DNA for the CDR3 is TGTGCCAGCAGCTCTTACAGAGCGGGAAACACCATATATTTT. It encodes CASSSYRAGNTIYF.

This rearrangement joins TRBV30 to TRBJ2-1, with D unclear. CDR1 GTSNPN and CDR2 SVGIG come from the germline V gene (reference sequence). V lost 7 bases and J lost 6, with 13 bases in between. The CDR3 consists of 12 residues. The CDR3 spells CASLRVGNEQFF. CDR3 DNA sequence: TGTGCCTCGCTTCGAGTTGGCAATGAGCAGTTCTTC.